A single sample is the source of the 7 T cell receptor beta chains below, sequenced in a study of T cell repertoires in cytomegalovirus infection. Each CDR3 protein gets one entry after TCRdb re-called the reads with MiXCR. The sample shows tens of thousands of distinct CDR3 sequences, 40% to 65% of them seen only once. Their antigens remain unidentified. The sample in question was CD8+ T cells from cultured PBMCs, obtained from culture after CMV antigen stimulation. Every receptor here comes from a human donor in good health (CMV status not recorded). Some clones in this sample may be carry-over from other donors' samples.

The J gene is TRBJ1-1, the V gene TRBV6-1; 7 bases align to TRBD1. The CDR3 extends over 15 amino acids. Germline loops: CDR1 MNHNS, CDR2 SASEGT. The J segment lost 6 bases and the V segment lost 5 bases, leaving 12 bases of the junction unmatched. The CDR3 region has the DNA TGTGCCAGCAGTCCGAGGACAGGCCCGGGGGCTGAAGCTTTCTTT. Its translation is CASSPRTGPGAEAFF.

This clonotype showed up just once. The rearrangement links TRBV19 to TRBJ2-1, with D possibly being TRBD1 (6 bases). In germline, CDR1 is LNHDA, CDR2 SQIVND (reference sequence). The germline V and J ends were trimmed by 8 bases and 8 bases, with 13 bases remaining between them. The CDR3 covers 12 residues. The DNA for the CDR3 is TGTGCCAGTGGAATTCCAGGGGATGAGCAGTTCTTC. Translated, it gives CASGIPGDEQFF.

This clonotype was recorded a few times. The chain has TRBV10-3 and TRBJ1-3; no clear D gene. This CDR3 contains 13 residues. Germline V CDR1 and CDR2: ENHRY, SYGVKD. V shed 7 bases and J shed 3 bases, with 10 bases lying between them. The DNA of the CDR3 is TGTGCCATCATGGGGATAGATGGAAACACCATATATTTT. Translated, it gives CAIMGIDGNTIYF.

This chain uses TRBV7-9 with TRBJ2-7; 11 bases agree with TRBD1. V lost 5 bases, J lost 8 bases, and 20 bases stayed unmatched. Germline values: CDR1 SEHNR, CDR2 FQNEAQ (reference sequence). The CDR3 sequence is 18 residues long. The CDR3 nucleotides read TGTGCCAGCAGCCGGACCTTCGATACCGGGACAGGGGGGTCCCAGCAGTACTTC. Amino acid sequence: CASSRTFDTGTGGSQQYF.

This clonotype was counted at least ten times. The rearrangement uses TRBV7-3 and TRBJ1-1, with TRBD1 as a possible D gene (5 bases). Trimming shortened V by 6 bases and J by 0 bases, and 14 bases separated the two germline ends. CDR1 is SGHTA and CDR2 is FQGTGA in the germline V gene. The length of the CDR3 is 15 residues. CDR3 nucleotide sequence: TGTGCCAGCAGACTCTCCGACAGCATGAACACTGAAGCTTTCTTT. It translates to CASRLSDSMNTEAFF. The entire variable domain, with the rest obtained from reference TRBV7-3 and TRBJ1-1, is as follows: GAGVSQTPSNKVTEKGKYVELRCDPISGHTALYWYRQSLGQGPEFLIYFQGTGAADDSGLPNDRFFAVRPEGSVSTLKIQRTERGDSAVYLCASRLSDSMNTEAFFGQGTRLTVV.

This CDR3 is CAGNSGEETQYF. DNA of the CDR3: TGTGCCGGGAACTCAGGAGAGGAGACCCAGTACTTC. This rearrangement joins TRBV30 to TRBJ2-5; D remains unclear. The CDR3 spans 12 residues. Germline V CDR1 and CDR2: GTSNPN, SVGIG (reference sequence). The V and J ends lost 8 bases and 5 bases respectively, with 15 bases between them. The variable domain in full, completed from reference TRBV30 and TRBJ2-5, reads SQTIHQWPATLVQPVGSPLSLECTVEGTSNPNLYWYRQAAGRGLQLLFYSVGIGQISSEVPQNLSASRPQDRQFILSSKKLLLSDSGFYLCAGNSGEETQYFGPGTRLLVL.

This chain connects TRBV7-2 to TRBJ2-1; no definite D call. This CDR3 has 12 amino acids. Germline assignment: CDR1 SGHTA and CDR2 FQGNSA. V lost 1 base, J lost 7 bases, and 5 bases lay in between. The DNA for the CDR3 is TGTGCCAGCAGCTTAGGCAGGAATGAGCAGTTCTTC. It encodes CASSLGRNEQFF.